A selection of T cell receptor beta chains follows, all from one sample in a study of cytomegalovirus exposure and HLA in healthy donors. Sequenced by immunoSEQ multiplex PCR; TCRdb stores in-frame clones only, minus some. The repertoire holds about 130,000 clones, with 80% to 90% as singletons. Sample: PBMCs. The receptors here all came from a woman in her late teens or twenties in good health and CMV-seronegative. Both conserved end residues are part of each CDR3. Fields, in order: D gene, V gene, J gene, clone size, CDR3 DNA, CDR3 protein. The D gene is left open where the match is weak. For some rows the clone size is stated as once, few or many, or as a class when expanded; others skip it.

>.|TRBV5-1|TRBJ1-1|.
TGCGCCAGCAGCTTGGGGAGGACTGAAGCTTTCTTT
CASSLGRTEAFF
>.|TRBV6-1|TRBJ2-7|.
TGTGCCAGCAGCCAGGACAGCTACGAGCAGTACTTC
CASSQDSYEQYF
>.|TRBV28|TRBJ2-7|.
TGTGCCAGCAGTTTCAAAAACGAGCAGTACTTC
CASSFKNEQYF
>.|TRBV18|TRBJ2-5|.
TGTGCCAGCTCACCACCGGGCCTCGGCCAAGAGACCCAGTACTTC
CASSPPGLGQETQYF
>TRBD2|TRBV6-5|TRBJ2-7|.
TGTGCCAGCAGTCTAGCGGGCGTCTACGAGCAGTACTTC
CASSLAGVYEQYF
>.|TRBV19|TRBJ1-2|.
TGTGCCAGTAGGCCGATGGGCGAGGGCAGCACTAACTATGGCTACACCTTC
CASRPMGEGSTNYGYTF
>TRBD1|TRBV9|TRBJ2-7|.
TGTGCCAGCAGCGTAGCTACAGGGGGAGCCTACGAGCAGTACTTC
CASSVATGGAYEQYF
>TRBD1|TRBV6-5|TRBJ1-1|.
TGTGCCAGCAGCACCCCCCGGACAGGGGTCACTGAAGCTTTCTTT
CASSTPRTGVTEAFF
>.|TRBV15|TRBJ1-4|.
TGTGCCACCAGCAGAGCACAGGGACCTGAAAAACTGTTTTTT
CATSRAQGPEKLFF
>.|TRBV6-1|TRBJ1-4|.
TGTGCCAGCAGTGAAGCGGTTAGGGGAATGGCGGCTAATGAAAAACTGTTTTTT
CASSEAVRGMAANEKLFF
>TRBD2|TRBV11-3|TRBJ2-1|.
TGTGCCAGCAGCTTAGATCTGGCGGGGGGGTACAATGAGCAGTTCTTC
CASSLDLAGGYNEQFF
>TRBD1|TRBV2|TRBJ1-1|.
TGTGCCAGCGGGTGGACAGGGGTGATTGGAAGCACTGAAGCTTTCTTT
CASGWTGVIGSTEAFF
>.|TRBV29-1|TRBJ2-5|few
TGCACGGCCCTAAGCGGGCAAGAGACCCAGTACTTC
CTALSGQETQYF
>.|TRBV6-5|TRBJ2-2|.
TGTGCCACAGCCGGGACACCAGACACCGGGGAGCTGTTTTTT
CATAGTPDTGELFF
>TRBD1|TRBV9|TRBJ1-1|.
TGTGCCAGCAGCGGATACAGGGGAAGCTCTGGGAACACTGAAGCTTTCTTT
CASSGYRGSSGNTEAFF
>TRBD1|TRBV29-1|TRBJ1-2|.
TGCAGCGCCAGGGGACAGACTAACTATGGCTACACCTTC
CSARGQTNYGYTF
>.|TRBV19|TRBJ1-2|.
TGTGCCAGTAGTCTCCTGGCAGGCCTTGCTACAACCTTC
CASSLLAGLATTF
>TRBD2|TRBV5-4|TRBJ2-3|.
TGTGCCAGCCGCCCTTCGGGGGGGCGGACAGATACGCAGTATTTT
CASRPSGGRTDTQYF
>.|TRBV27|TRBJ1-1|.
TGTGCCAGCAGTAAAGTGGGGAGGTGGGGGTCTGAAGCTTTCTTT
CASSKVGRWGSEAFF
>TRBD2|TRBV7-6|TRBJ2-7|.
TGTGCCAGCAGCGCAGCGGGGACCGACGAGCAGTACTTC
CASSAAGTDEQYF
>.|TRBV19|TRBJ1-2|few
TGTGCCAGTAGTATCGGGGGGAGAGCTAACTATGGCTACACCTTC
CASSIGGRANYGYTF
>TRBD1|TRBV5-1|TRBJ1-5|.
TGCGCCAGCAGCTCCGGACAGGGTCGTAATCAGCCCCAGCATTTT
CASSSGQGRNQPQHF